This T cell receptor (beta chain) was sequenced in a study of cytomegalovirus exposure and HLA in healthy donors. Background on the study: Of all 400 or so donors who were genotyped, 81% belonged to the Caucasian-associated ancestry cluster. Study-wide findings and caveats: A later analysis linked a missense DCLRE1C variant to TCR beta V- and J-gene trimming. A later analysis found common viral pathogens apparently linked to several of the most significant clusters. Most TCR sequences showed up rarely, but some public TCRs showed up in many donors.

Vbeta (60) and Jbeta (13) primers were used in the PCR. Using immunoSEQ multiplex PCR, the repertoire was profiled, and TCRdb retains in-frame clones only, with some absent. The data contain some 110,000 clones, 70% to 80% of them singletons. In regard to this clone: Its antigen remains unknown.

V lost 3 bases and J lost 8, with 11 bases in between. Germline V gene data show CDR1 as SGHAT and CDR2 as FQNNGV. This CDR3 region has 13 residues. The sample consisted of PBMCs. This sequence joins TRBV11-2 and TRBJ2-1; D is possibly TRBD2 (5 bases). This TCR came from a man aged 45-65 years in good health and CMV-seropositive. The CDR3 sequence is CASSFARRYEQFF. The CDR3 bases are TGTGCCAGCAGCTTCGCCAGGAGGTATGAGCAGTTCTTC.